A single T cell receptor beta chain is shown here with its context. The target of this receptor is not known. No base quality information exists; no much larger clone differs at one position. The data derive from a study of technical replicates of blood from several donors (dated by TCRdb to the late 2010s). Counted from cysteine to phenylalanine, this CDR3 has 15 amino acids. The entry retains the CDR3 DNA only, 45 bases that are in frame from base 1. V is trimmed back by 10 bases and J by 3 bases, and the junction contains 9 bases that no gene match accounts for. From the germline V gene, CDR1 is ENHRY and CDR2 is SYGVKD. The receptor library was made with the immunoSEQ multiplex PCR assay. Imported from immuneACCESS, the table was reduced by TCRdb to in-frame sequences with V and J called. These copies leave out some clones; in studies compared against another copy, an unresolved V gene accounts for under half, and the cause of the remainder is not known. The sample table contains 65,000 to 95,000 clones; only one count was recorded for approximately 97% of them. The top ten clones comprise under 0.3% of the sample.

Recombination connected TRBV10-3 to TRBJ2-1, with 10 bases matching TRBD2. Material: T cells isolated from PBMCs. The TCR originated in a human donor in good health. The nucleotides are TGTGCCACCTTAGACGGACTAGCGGTCTACAATGAGCAGTTCTTC. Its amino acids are CATLDGLAVYNEQFF.